This TCR beta chain was retrieved from a study of beta chain features in type 1 diabetes. Study background: Patients and healthy donors were similar in age, gender and cell yields. General study points: All four CD4+ subsets of Type 1 diabetes patients contained TCRB CDR3s that were moderately but significantly shorter. Sequencing the cDNA could make cells with high TCR expression show up more than they should. In type 1 diabetes patients, VDJ junctions had fewer insertions; deletions at these junctions were more frequent.

CDR1 SGHDN and CDR2 FVKESK come from the germline V gene. V gave up 1 base and J gave up 1 base, with 4 bases separating them. CDR3 length: 13 residues. What was sequenced were expressed TCRB transcripts, since all of the isolated RNA had been reverse transcribed. Profiled with immunoSEQ multiplex PCR; TCRdb holds only in-frame clones, not every one. The sample carries roughly 700,000 clones, roughly an eighth recorded once. As to this clone: Its antigen is not identified. Other DNA sequences in this sample translate to the same CDR3.

The gene calls are TRBV14 and TRBJ1-1; the D is unclear. This TCR derives from a man aged 18 to 29 with type 1 diabetes. The sample comprised naive CD4+ T cells from blood. The CDR3 bases are TGTGCCAGCAGCCAAGTAGGGAACACTGAAGCTTTCTTT. Amino acid sequence: CASSQVGNTEAFF.